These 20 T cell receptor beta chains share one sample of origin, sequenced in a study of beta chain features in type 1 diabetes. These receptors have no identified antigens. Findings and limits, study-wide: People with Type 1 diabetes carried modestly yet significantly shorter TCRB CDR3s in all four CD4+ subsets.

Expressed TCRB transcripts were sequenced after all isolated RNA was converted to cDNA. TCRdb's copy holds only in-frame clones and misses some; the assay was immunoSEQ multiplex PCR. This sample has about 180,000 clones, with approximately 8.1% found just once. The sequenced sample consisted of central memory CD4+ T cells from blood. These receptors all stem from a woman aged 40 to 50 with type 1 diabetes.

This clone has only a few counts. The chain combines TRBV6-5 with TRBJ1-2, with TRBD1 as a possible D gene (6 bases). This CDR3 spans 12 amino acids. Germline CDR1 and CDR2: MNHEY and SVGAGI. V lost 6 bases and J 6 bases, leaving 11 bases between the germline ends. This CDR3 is CASRFGGHGYTF. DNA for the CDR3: TGTGCCAGCAGATTTGGGGGCCATGGCTACACCTTC.

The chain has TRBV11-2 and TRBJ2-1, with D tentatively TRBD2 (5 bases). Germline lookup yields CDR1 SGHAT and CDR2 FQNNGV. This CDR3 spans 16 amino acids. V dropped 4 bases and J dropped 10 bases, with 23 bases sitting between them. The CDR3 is CASSSYLMGASGEQFF. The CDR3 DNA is TGTGCCAGCAGCTCCTACCTTATGGGAGCCTCCGGGGAGCAGTTCTTC.

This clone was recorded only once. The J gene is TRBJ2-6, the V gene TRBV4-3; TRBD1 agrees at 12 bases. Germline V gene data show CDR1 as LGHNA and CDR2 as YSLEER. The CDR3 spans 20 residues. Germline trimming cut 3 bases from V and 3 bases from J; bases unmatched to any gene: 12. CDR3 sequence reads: CASSHGRGGTGGYGANVLTF. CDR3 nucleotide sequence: TGCGCCAGCAGCCATGGACGGGGAGGGACAGGGGGCTATGGGGCCAACGTCCTGACTTTC.

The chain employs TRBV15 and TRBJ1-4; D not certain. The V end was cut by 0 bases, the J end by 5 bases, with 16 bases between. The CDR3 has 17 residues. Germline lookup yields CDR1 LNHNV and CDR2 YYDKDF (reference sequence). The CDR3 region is CATSRDKALNLNEKLFF. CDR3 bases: TGTGCCACCAGCAGAGATAAAGCCCTTAACCTCAATGAAAAACTGTTTTTT.

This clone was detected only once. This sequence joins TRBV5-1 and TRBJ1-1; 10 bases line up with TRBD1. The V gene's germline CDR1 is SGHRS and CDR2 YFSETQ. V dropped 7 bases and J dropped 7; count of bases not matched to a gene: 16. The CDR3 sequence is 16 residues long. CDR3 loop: CASAARDRGKISEAFF. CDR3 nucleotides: TGCGCCAGCGCGGCCCGGGACAGGGGTAAGATAAGTGAAGCTTTCTTT.

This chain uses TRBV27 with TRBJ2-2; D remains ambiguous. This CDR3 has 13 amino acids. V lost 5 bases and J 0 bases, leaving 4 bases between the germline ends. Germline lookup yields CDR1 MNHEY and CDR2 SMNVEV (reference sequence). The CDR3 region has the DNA TGTGCCAGCAGTCCCTCGAACACCGGGGAGCTGTTTTTT. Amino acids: CASSPSNTGELFF.

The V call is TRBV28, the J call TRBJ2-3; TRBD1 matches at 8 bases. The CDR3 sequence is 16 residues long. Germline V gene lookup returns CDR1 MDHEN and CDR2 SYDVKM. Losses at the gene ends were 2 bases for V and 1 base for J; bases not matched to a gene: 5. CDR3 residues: CASSLRGRGRTDTQYF. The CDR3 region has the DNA TGTGCCAGCAGTTTAAGGGGCAGGGGGCGCACAGATACGCAGTATTTT.

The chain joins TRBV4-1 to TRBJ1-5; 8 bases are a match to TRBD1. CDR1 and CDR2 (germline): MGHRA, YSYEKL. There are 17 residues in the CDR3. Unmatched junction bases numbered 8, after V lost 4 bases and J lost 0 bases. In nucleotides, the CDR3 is TGCGCCAGCAGCCGCAGACAGGGGATGGATAGCAATCAGCCCCAGCATTTT. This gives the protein CASSRRQGMDSNQPQHF.

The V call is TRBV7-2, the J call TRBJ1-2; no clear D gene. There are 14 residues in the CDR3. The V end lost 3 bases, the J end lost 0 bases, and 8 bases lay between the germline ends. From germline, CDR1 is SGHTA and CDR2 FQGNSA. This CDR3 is CASSLDGTNYGYTF. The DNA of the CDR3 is TGTGCCAGCAGCTTGGACGGGACTAACTATGGCTACACCTTC.

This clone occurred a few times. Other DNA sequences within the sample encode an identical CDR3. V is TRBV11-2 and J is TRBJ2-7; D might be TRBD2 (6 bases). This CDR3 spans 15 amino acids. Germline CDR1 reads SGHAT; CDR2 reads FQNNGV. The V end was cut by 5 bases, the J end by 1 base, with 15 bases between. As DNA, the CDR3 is TGTGCCAGCAGCCCCGGGACCGGGGGTTCCTACGAGCAGTACTTC. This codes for CASSPGTGGSYEQYF. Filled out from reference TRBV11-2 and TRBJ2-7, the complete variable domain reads EAGVAQSPRYKIIEKRQSVAFWCNPISGHATLYWYQQILGQGPKLLIQFQNNGVVDDSQLPKDRFSAERLKGVDSTLKIQPAKLEDSAVYLCASSPGTGGSYEQYFGPGTRLTVT.

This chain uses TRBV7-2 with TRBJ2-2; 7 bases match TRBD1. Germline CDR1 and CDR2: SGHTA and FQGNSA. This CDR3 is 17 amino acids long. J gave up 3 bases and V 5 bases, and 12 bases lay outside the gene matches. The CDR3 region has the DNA TGTGCCAGCAGCCCTAAGAAGGGGGCGCAGGACACCGGGGAGCTGTTTTTT. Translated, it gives CASSPKKGAQDTGELFF.

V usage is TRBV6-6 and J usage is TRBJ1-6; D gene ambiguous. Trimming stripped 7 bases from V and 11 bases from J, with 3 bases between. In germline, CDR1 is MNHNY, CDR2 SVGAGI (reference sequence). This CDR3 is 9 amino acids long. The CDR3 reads CASTPPLHF. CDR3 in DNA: TGTGCCAGCACTCCACCCCTCCACTTT.

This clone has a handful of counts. CDR3 nucleotides: TGTGCCAGCAGTGGGGAGGAAGTCACCGGGGAGCTGTTTTTT. Its translation: CASSGEEVTGELFF. The genes are TRBV2 and TRBJ2-2; D is perhaps TRBD2 (6 bases). The V end lost 4 bases, the J end lost 4 bases, and 10 bases lay between the germline ends. Germline V gene data show CDR1 as SNHLY and CDR2 as FYNNEI. This CDR3 comprises 14 residues.

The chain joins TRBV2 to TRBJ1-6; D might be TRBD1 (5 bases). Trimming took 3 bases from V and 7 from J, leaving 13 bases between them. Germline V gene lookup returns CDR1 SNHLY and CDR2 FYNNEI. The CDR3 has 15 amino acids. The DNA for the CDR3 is TGTGCCAGCAGTGATTTACCAGGGTCCAATTCACCCCTCCACTTT. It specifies CASSDLPGSNSPLHF.

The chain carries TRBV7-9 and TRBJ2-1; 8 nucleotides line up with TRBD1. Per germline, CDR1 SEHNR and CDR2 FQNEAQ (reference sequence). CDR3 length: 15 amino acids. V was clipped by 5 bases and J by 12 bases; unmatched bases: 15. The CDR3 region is CASSQTTGGPSRQFF. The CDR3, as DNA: TGTGCCAGCAGCCAGACCACAGGGGGGCCGTCGAGGCAGTTCTTC.

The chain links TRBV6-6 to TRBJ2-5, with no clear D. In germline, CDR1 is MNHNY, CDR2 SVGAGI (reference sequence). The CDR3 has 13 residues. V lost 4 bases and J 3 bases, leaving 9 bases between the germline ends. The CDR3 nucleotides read TGTGCCAGCAGTTTGCCGGTGGAAGAGACCCAGTACTTC. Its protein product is CASSLPVEETQYF.

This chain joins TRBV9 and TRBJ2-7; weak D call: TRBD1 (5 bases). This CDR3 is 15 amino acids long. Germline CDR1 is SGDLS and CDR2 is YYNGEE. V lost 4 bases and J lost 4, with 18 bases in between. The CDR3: CASSNPRAGRYEQYF. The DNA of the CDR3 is TGTGCCAGCAGCAATCCTCGGGCAGGGCGGTACGAGCAGTACTTC.

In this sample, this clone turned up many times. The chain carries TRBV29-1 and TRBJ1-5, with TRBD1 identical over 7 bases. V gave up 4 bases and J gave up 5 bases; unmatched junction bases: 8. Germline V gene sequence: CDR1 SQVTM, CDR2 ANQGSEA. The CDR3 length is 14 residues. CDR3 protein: CSVGTGRTDQPQHF. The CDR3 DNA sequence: TGCAGCGTTGGGACAGGCCGAACGGATCAGCCCCAGCATTTT. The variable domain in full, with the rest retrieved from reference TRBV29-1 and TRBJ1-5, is SAVISQKPSRDICQRGTSLTIQCQVDSQVTMMFWYRQQPGQSLTLIATANQGSEATYESGFVIDKFPISRPNLTFSTLTVSNMSPEDSSIYLCSVGTGRTDQPQHFGDGTRLSIL.

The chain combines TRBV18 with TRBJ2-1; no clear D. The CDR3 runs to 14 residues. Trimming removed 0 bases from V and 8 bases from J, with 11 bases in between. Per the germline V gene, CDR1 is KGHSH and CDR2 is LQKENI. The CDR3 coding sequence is TGTGCCAGCTCACCACCGTCAAGCCGGGATGAGCAGTTCTTC. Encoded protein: CASSPPSSRDEQFF.

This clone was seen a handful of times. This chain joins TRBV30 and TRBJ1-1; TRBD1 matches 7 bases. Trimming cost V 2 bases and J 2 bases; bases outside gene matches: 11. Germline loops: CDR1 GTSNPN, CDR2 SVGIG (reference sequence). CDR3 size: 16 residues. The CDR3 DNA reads TGTGCCTGGAGTAAAAAAGCCGGGACAGCCAACACTGAAGCTTTCTTT. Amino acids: CAWSKKAGTANTEAFF.